The source of this T cell receptor (beta chain) is a study of blood T cell repertoires in COVID-19. Study background: From T cells, B-cell-depleted T cells, or PBMCs came the material, which was cDNA or gDNA.

Per the study methods: By means of reference gene primer amplification, nucleated cell counts were estimated. Measured with immunoSEQ multiplex PCR; TCRdb has only the in-frame clones, and not every one. V and J calls and clone size are those listed in that table; D and trimming were worked out from the DNA. This sample carries approximately 150,000 clones, roughly 87% of them seen once, and the ten largest clones take 3.9%. Germline V gives CDR1 SEHNR, CDR2 FQNEAQ (reference sequence). Trimming shortened V by 4 bases and J by 4 bases, and 7 bases separated the two germline ends. The CDR3 contains 12 residues.

The TCR comes from a woman in her sixties or seventies who had recovered from COVID-19. Specimen: peripheral blood. V is TRBV7-9 and J is TRBJ1-2; maybe TRBD1 (5 bases). CDR3 protein: CASSSTAYGYTF. Here the CDR3 DNA reads TGTGCCAGCAGCTCGACAGCCTATGGCTACACCTTC.